The T cell receptor (beta chain) under discussion was sequenced for a study of OX40 agonist ivuxolimab in advanced cancers. Whole-study context: Ivuxolimab was delivered to patients intravenously every 2 weeks at doses spanning 0.01 to 10 mg/kg.

V was clipped by 4 bases and J by 3 bases; unmatched bases: 11. CDR1 is MNHEY and CDR2 is SMNVEV in the germline V gene (reference sequence). This CDR3 region has 17 residues. The method was immunoSEQ multiplex PCR; TCRdb's version includes in-frame clones alone and lacks a portion of them. The repertoire holds 75,000 to 95,000 clones, with around 87% as singletons. This chain links TRBV27 with TRBJ2-2, with TRBD2 matching over 7 bases. The TCR originated in an adult with an advanced solid tumor such as melanoma, head and neck, liver or kidney cancer. The sequencing here drew on CD4+ or CD8+ T cells sorted from blood, taken in a trial of the OX40 agonist ivuxolimab. CDR3 sequence reads: CASSSRGGAVYTGELFF. The CDR3 DNA reads as TGTGCCAGCAGTTCAAGGGGAGGGGCAGTTTACACCGGGGAGCTGTTTTTT.